This TCR beta chain was obtained from a study of T-cell memory formation after mild COVID-19 (dated by TCRdb to the early 2020s). Looking at the study overall: TCR sequence clusters from the two donors were found to be largely donor specific. In two donors, T-cell clones that expanded and contracted after mild COVID-19 were followed by sequencing TCRalpha and TCRbeta repertoires longitudinally. Two young, previously healthy adult volunteers, one female and one male, were included in the cohort. The paper as a whole reports these results and caveats: The detection of some responding clones in pre-infection memory suggests that pre-existing cross-reactive memory T cells joined the SARS-CoV-2 response. The second-wave clones that peaked on day 37 were not confirmed to be SARS-CoV-2 specific. Contracting CD4+ clones turned up mainly in the CM and EM memory subsets, whereas EMRA was where CD8+ clones were enriched. Balanced CD4/CD8 phenotypes were observed for clones contracting from day 15 to 85, whereas a bias towards CD4+ was observed for a second wave of clones expanding from day 15 to 37. Only a couple of mild cases were covered by the study, and larger cohorts that include severe cases with pre-infection samples were considered necessary.

CDR1 and CDR2 are drawn from the germline V gene: LGHNA, YSLEER. Counted from cysteine to phenylalanine, this CDR3 has 14 amino acids. The retained sequence is limited to the CDR3, 42 bases, with the frame set at the first base. Between the V and J ends, shortened by 0 bases and 1 base respectively, the junction contains 6 bases. This clonotype appeared a few times. Its antigen target is currently unknown. There are no base qualities to consult, and no much larger clone falls within one base. The sequencer listed for this sample is Illumina NovaSeq 6000. TCRalpha and TCRbeta cDNA libraries were constructed by 5'RACE with constant-segment primers, with sample barcodes and unique molecular identifiers being introduced. Trizol reagent was used to extract RNA from every sample. Library amplification was performed in two PCR steps, and a second sample barcode and Illumina TruSeq adapters were introduced in the second step. Sequencing of the libraries was done on an Illumina NovaSeq, producing 2 x 150 bp paired-end reads. From the authors' description of their analysis: The reads were demultiplexed and collapsed into UMI-guided consensus sequences using migec v1.2.7. With mixcr v2.1.11, UMI consensuses were aligned to TRA and TRB V and J templates and assembled into clonotypes. A clonotype was counted as expanded or contracted only if both edgeR and NoisET called the change significant, with noise models trained on biological replicates. For edgeR calls, a false discovery rate-adjusted p below 0.01 and a log2 fold-change threshold of 1 were applied. PCA with hierarchical clustering of max-normalized trajectories of the 1000 most abundant clonotypes was used as exploratory dynamics analysis. The CD4 or CD8 phenotype of responding clones was assigned using the separately sequenced CD4+ and CD8+ repertoires. The public reads were reanalyzed by TCRdb: fastp trimming at Q25, MiXCR alignment, in-frame beta chains only. Under each unique CDR3 protein, matching rows form one entry showing the most common genes and DNA. These V and J calls rely on TCRdb rather than the paper's analysis. The sample includes about 82,000 distinct CDR3 sequences, with about 15% observed a single time. Under 45% of the sample lies in the top ten.

Ficoll-Paque density gradient centrifugation was used to isolate PBMCs. The chain is made from TRBV4-3 and TRBJ1-2; a weak D assignment points to TRBD1 (5 bases agree). Sequenced sample: PBMCs or a T cell subset sorted from them (not recorded which). This TCR came from a man between 18 and 35 years old who had mild COVID-19 (a few samples of this study predate the infection). The sample titles of this study are shuffled in the database, so cell type and time point are left out; the donor was told from shared clones. The CDR3 has the sequence CASSQDGGNYGYTF. The DNA sequence is TGCGCCAGCAGCCAAGATGGGGGTAACTATGGCTACACCTTC.